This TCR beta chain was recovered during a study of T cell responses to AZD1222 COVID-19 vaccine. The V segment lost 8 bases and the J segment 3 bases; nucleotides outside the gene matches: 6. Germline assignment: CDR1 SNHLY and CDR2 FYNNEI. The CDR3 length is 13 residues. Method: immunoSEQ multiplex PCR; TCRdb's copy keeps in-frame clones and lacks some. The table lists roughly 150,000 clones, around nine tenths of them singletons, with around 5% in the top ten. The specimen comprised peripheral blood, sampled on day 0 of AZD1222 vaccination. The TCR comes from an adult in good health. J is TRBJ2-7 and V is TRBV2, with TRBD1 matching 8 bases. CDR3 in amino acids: CASSRQGNYEQYF. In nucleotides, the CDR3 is TGTGCCAGCTCCAGACAGGGGAACTACGAGCAGTACTTC.